This TCR beta chain emerged from a study of cytomegalovirus exposure and HLA in healthy donors. Study-level results: Rates of TCR association differed by HLA locus in a later analysis, with DRB1 highest and HLA-C lowest. Sequences of the TCR beta chain were said to predict the HLA-A and HLA-B alleles of most subjects accurately. The presence/absence work took it that sequencing depth was about the same across donors. Later analysis associated a missense DCLRE1C variant with TCR beta V- and J-gene trimming.

The sample holds many counts of this clone. Its antigen remains unknown. The CDR3 loop spans 18 amino acids. The germline V gene has CDR1 LGHNA and CDR2 YSLEER. V shed 1 base, J shed 2 bases, and the junction held 9 bases outside the gene matches. The PCR had 60 Vbeta and 13 Jbeta primers. Produced via immunoSEQ multiplex PCR; TCRdb's table is partial and in-frame only. The table includes under 150,000 clones, about three quarters detected once. This sequence originates from a woman between 25 and 40 years old in good health and CMV-seronegative. This chain uses TRBV4-3 with TRBJ1-5; TRBD1 matches 9 bases. Specimen: PBMCs. CDR3 in amino acids: CASSQVLQGAGGNQPQHF. In DNA form, the CDR3 reads TGCGCCAGCAGCCAAGTCCTACAGGGGGCCGGTGGCAATCAGCCCCAGCATTTT.